This T cell receptor (beta chain) was sequenced for a study of T-cell memory formation after mild COVID-19. V lost 10 bases and J lost 0; bases outside the gene matches: 3. The CDR3 is 13 amino acids. In germline, CDR1 is MNHEY, CDR2 SVGEGT. TCRdb re-derived calls from the 5' RACE reads in MiXCR, one entry per CDR3 protein. The sample lists fewer than 700,000 distinct CDR3 sequences, about a fifth occurring once. Sequenced input: PBMCs or a T cell subset sorted from them (not recorded which). This rearrangement joins TRBV6-2 or TRBV6-3 to TRBJ1-5, with 7 bases fitting TRBD1. The TCR originated in an adult woman who had mild COVID-19 (a few samples of this study predate the infection). Cell type and time point are not known. CDR3 DNA sequence: TGTGCCACCGGGACAGCTAGCAATCAGCCCCAGCATTTT. Amino acid sequence: CATGTASNQPQHF.